Presented here are 11 T cell receptor beta chains from one specimen sequenced in a study of glioma-infiltrating T cells. Amplification of TCR alpha and beta CDR3 regions from RNA used iRepertoire nested multiplex PCR. Each CDR3 protein gets one entry after TCRdb re-called the multiplex PCR reads with MiXCR. The sample lists about 140,000 distinct CDR3 sequences, more than 35% occurring once. Sequencing input: glioma tissue, nonneoplastic brain tissue, or PBMCs (not recorded which). The source is a human donor with low-grade glioma or glioblastoma, undergoing nonglioma brain surgery, or in good health (not recorded which).

This clonotype came up many times. This chain uses TRBV28 with TRBJ1-1; D remains unclear. Germline values: CDR1 MDHEN, CDR2 SYDVKM. CDR3 size: 10 residues. Trimming left V 7 bases short and J 7 bases short, with 7 bases between. CDR3 in DNA: TGTGCCAGCACAGCAGATGAAGCTTTCTTT. Its translation is CASTADEAFF.

The rearrangement links TRBV5-8 to TRBJ1-3; D gene ambiguous. Trimming took 2 bases from V and 0 from J, leaving 9 bases between them. Germline V gene sequence: CDR1 SGHTS, CDR2 YDEGEE. This CDR3 contains 15 residues. The CDR3 region is CASSLAAFSGNTIYF. CDR3 bases: TGTGCCAGCAGCTTAGCAGCCTTCTCTGGAAACACCATATATTTT.

V and J are TRBV12-3 or TRBV12-4 and TRBJ2-7; the D is unclear. Trimming pared 6 bases from V and 6 bases from J, leaving 12 bases between. The CDR3 sequence is 12 residues long. CDR3 in DNA: TGTGCCAGCAGAGGTCCGGGTTCCGAGCAGTACTTC. It yields the protein CASRGPGSEQYF.

This clonotype has ten or more counts. The rearrangement joins TRBV15 to TRBJ1-1; D gene unclear. Germline values: CDR1 LNHNV, CDR2 YYDKDF (reference sequence). V lost 8 bases to trimming and J lost 6 bases, with 13 bases between them. The CDR3 loop spans 12 amino acids. This CDR3 reads CATGLGVSEAFF. The DNA of the CDR3 is TGTGCCACCGGACTGGGAGTGTCTGAAGCTTTCTTT.

V gene TRBV2 combines with J gene TRBJ2-3; 8 bases are shared with TRBD2. V was pared by 6 bases and J by 5 bases, with 7 bases of the junction left unmatched. The CDR3 is 14 amino acids. CDR1 and CDR2 from the germline V gene are SNHLY and FYNNEI. The CDR3 reads CASSAGGRGDTQYF. The CDR3 DNA sequence: TGTGCCAGCAGCGCGGGGGGAAGAGGAGATACGCAGTATTTT.

The rearrangement uses TRBV6-5 and TRBJ2-5, with 7 bases identical to TRBD1. Unmatched junction bases numbered 8, after V lost 5 bases and J lost 2 bases. The CDR3 runs 15 residues. Germline V CDR1 and CDR2: MNHEY, SVGAGI. The CDR3 nucleotides are TGTGCCAGCAGTGGCCGGGACAGAAGGCAAGAGACCCAGTACTTC. Encoded protein: CASSGRDRRQETQYF.

This clonotype occurred a few times. The V and J genes are TRBV2 and TRBJ1-2; possibly TRBD1 for D (5 bases). CDR3 length equals 14 residues. V lost 6 bases to trimming and J lost 4 bases, with 15 bases between them. CDR1 SNHLY and CDR2 FYNNEI come from the germline V gene. The CDR3 sequence is CASSQSLTAYGYTF. The CDR3 DNA is TGTGCCAGCAGCCAGTCGTTGACAGCCTATGGCTACACCTTC.

This clonotype came up many times. This sequence joins TRBV27 and TRBJ1-1; no clear D. Germline values: CDR1 MNHEY, CDR2 SMNVEV (reference sequence). The ends were cut back, 2 bases at V and 4 bases at J, with 8 bases in the middle. The CDR3 spans 13 residues. The CDR3 nucleotides are TGTGCCAGCAGTTTAACCTGGGGCACTGAAGCTTTCTTT. Residues: CASSLTWGTEAFF.

CDR3 in amino acids: CASTSGNTYEQYF. Written as DNA, the CDR3 is TGTGCCAGCACTAGCGGGAACACCTACGAGCAGTACTTC. The gene calls are TRBV6-2 or TRBV6-3 and TRBJ2-7, with 9 bases identical to TRBD2. After removal of 7 bases from V and 2 bases from J, the junction contained 3 bases not matched to a gene. This CDR3 has 13 residues. CDR1 and CDR2 (germline): MNHEY, SVGEGT.

This chain joins TRBV7-2 and TRBJ1-1; TRBD1 aligns across 9 bases. CDR3 length equals 14 residues. The J segment lost 1 base and the V segment lost 5 bases, leaving 2 bases of the junction unmatched. Germline CDR1 reads SGHTA; CDR2 reads FQGNSA. The CDR3 spells CASSQGQGNTEAFF. The CDR3 DNA is TGTGCCAGCAGCCAGGGACAGGGGAACACTGAAGCTTTCTTT.

Concerning this clonotype itself: The conserved final phenylalanine or tryptophan is absent from the CDR3, which likely points to a read error. The chain combines TRBV7-2 with TRBJ2-3, with 9 bases identical to TRBD1. Per the germline V gene, CDR1 is SGHTA and CDR2 is FQGNSA. Trimming at V came to 5 bases and at J to 3 bases, leaving 6 bases not matched to a gene. CDR3 length equals 15 residues. CDR3 coding DNA: TGTGCCAGCAGCCCTGGACAGGGGTTTACAGATACGCAGTATCTT. Translation: CASSPGQGFTDTQYL.